These 26 T cell receptor beta chains were all obtained from the same sample, sequenced in a study of breast tumors, draining lymph nodes, adjacent tissues. Samples came from axillary lymph nodes draining the breast cancer. TCRdb independently ran MiXCR on the multiplex PCR reads; one entry per CDR3 protein. The sample includes approximately 130,000 distinct CDR3 sequences, 20% to 25% of them seen just once. The sequenced sample was axillary lymph node tissue. The origin of the receptors is a female donor with breast cancer. Some clones in this sample may be carry-over from other donors' samples.

This clonotype appeared many times. V usage is TRBV27 and J usage is TRBJ1-4, with a possible D match to TRBD1 (5 bases). Trimming removed 5 bases at V and 3 bases at J, with 16 bases between. CDR1 MNHEY and CDR2 SMNVEV come from the germline V gene (reference sequence). The CDR3 is 16 amino acids. The DNA of the CDR3 is TGTGCCAGCAGTCGTTACCCCAGGGCAGCTAATGAAAAACTGTTTTTT. Translating gives CASSRYPRAANEKLFF.

This clonotype has a single count. A much larger clone lies one base from this, so it may be a read error. It is likely a read error, because the conserved phenylalanine at the end of the CDR3 is missing. The chain joins TRBV20-1 to TRBJ2-3; TRBD2 aligns across 9 bases. CDR1 is DFQATT and CDR2 is SNEGSKA in the germline V gene (reference sequence). The trim removed 6 bases at V and 4 bases at J, leaving 8 bases unmatched. The CDR3 spans 14 residues. CDR3 amino acids: CSALAGGGPDTQYL. Written as DNA, the CDR3 is TGCAGTGCCCTGGCGGGAGGGGGGCCAGATACGCAGTATCTT.

This clonotype has a single count. A read error is possible here, since a much larger clone lies one base away. The chain has TRBV5-1 and TRBJ2-5; D possibly corresponds to TRBD1 (5 bases). The CDR3 is made up of 15 amino acids. Trimming shortened V by 3 bases and J by 5 bases, and 17 bases separated the two germline ends. Germline CDR1 and CDR2: SGHRS and YFSETQ. The CDR3 DNA follows: TGCGCCAGCAGCTCGGGTCCAGGGCGGATGGAGACCCAGTACTTC. This codes for CASSSGPGRMETQYF.

In its sample, this clonotype was seen many times. The gene calls are TRBV20-1 and TRBJ2-1, with TRBD1 identical over 10 bases. Per germline, CDR1 DFQATT and CDR2 SNEGSKA (reference sequence). With V trimmed by 6 bases and J by 8 bases, 7 bases remained unmatched. CDR3 size: 13 residues. The CDR3 bases are TGCAGTGCCAGCCGACAGGGGGCCGATGAGCAGTTCTTC. Translated: CSASRQGADEQFF.

The chain is built from TRBV6-2 or TRBV6-3 and TRBJ2-2; possible D gene TRBD1, 5 bases. V was clipped by 9 bases and J by 6 bases, with 20 bases between them. The CDR3 totals 15 residues. Germline CDR1 and CDR2: MNHEY and SVGEGT. The CDR3 protein is CASLFQGNRAGELFF. Here the CDR3 DNA reads TGTGCCAGTCTATTTCAGGGCAATCGGGCCGGGGAGCTGTTTTTT.

This clonotype was detected once. This chain joins TRBV9 and TRBJ2-3; 11 positions match TRBD2. V gave up 0 bases and J gave up 11 bases; unmatched junction bases: 11. The germline CDR1 and CDR2 sequences are SGDLS and YYNGEE. This CDR3 has 16 amino acids. In DNA form, the CDR3 reads TGTGCCAGCAGCGTAGGGGGGACTAGCGGACTCAATGAGCAGTATTTT. Translated, it gives CASSVGGTSGLNEQYF.

As to this clonotype: A much larger clone is a single base away; this may be a read error. The chain has TRBV2 and TRBJ1-5; TRBD1 might be the D (5 bases). CDR1 and CDR2 from the germline V gene are SNHLY and FYNNEI. V dropped 10 bases and J dropped 0 bases, with 10 bases sitting between them. This CDR3 region has 13 residues. CDR3 bases: TGTGCCACCAGGGTAGATAGCAATCAGCCCCAGCATTTT. This codes for CATRVDSNQPQHF.

This clonotype was counted ten times or more. The chain carries TRBV7-3 and TRBJ2-3; D is unresolved. The CDR3 loop spans 15 amino acids. Germline-derived CDR1 and CDR2 are SGHTA and FQGTGA. The V and J ends lost 5 bases and 3 bases respectively, with 15 bases between them. This CDR3 is CASSPSLGDTDTQYF. The CDR3 nucleotides read TGTGCCAGCAGCCCGAGTCTGGGCGATACAGATACGCAGTATTTT.

There are many counts of this clonotype. V usage is TRBV12-3 or TRBV12-4 and J usage is TRBJ1-2, with D perhaps TRBD1 (5 bases). There are 12 residues in the CDR3. V lost 5 bases, J lost 6 bases, and 10 bases lay in between. The CDR3 region has the DNA TGTGCCAGCAGTCAGGGCGGGAATGGCTACACCTTC. Translated, it gives CASSQGGNGYTF.

As for this clonotype: Being one base from a much bigger clone, this may be a read error. The genes are TRBV7-3 and TRBJ2-5; 15 bases are a match to TRBD2. The CDR3 sequence is 17 residues long. Germline assignment: CDR1 SGHTA and CDR2 FQGTGA. In DNA, the CDR3 is TGTGCCTGCAGCCACGGGACTAGCGGGAGGTCCGGGGAGACCCAGTACTTC. Its protein is CACSHGTSGRSGETQYF.

This clonotype has a count of ten or more. The rearrangement joins TRBV5-1 to TRBJ2-7; a possible D gene is TRBD1 (6 bases). Germline V lookup: CDR1 SGHRS, CDR2 YFSETQ. CDR3 size: 16 residues. The V end was cut by 2 bases, the J end by 0 bases, with 15 bases between. CDR3 protein: CASSFLGGESSYEQYF. The CDR3 DNA follows: TGCGCCAGCAGCTTCCTAGGGGGAGAAAGCTCCTACGAGCAGTACTTC.

This clonotype was seen only once. Since a much larger clone is just one base distant, this may be a read error. The CDR3 loop is CACSIGPAYEQYF. The CDR3 DNA is TGTGCCTGTAGTATAGGACCAGCCTACGAGCAGTACTTC. V is TRBV19 and J is TRBJ2-7, with D hard to call. The CDR3 is 13 amino acids. Germline values: CDR1 LNHDA, CDR2 SQIVND (reference sequence).

This clonotype came up many times. The V call is TRBV11-2, the J call TRBJ1-3; D remains ambiguous. Trimming removed 2 bases from V and 0 bases from J, with 11 bases in between. CDR1 and CDR2 from the germline V gene are SGHAT and FQNNGV. The CDR3 loop spans 16 amino acids. CDR3 nucleotides: TGTGCCAGCAGCTTACTAGGACCGAGCTCTGGAAACACCATATATTTT. It encodes CASSLLGPSSGNTIYF.

This clonotype was counted at least ten times. The chain is built from TRBV6-5 and TRBJ1-6; the match to TRBD1 covers 10 bases. The CDR3 covers 16 residues. Germline loops: CDR1 MNHEY, CDR2 SVGAGI. V dropped 6 bases and J dropped 7; count of bases not matched to a gene: 9. CDR3 nucleotides: TGTGCCAGCAGCGCGACAGGGGGCGCGCGAAATTCACCCCTCCACTTT. Its translation is CASSATGGARNSPLHF.

This clonotype was seen at least ten times. This chain uses TRBV11-2 with TRBJ2-3; D unclear. The CDR3 contains 13 residues. V lost 8 bases and J 2 bases, leaving 11 bases between the germline ends. Per germline, CDR1 SGHAT and CDR2 FQNNGV. DNA of the CDR3: TGTGCCAGCGTCCAAGACTTCACAGATACGCAGTATTTT. As protein: CASVQDFTDTQYF.

This clonotype was seen ten or more times. J is TRBJ1-4 and V is TRBV30; the match to TRBD1 covers 10 bases. This CDR3 contains 14 residues. The germline V gene has CDR1 GTSNPN and CDR2 SVGIG (reference sequence). Germline trimming cut 0 bases from V and 6 bases from J; bases unmatched to any gene: 1. This CDR3 is CAWSVGTGDEKLFF. CDR3 coding DNA: TGTGCCTGGAGTGTTGGGACAGGGGATGAAAAACTGTTTTTT.

This clonotype was detected ten times or more. This rearrangement joins TRBV24-1 to TRBJ2-1, with 9 bases identical to TRBD2. The V and J ends lost 1 base and 7 bases, in that order; junction bases with no gene match: 4. This CDR3 is 15 amino acids long. The germline gives CDR1 KGHDR, CDR2 SFDVKD. In DNA form, the CDR3 reads TGTGCCACCAGTGATTTTGGCGGGAGGGGGAATGAGCAGTTCTTC. This gives the protein CATSDFGGRGNEQFF.

This clonotype was counted at least ten times. J is TRBJ2-1 and V is TRBV5-1, with 12 bases that match TRBD2. Germline-derived CDR1 and CDR2 are SGHRS and YFSETQ. This CDR3 contains 19 residues. V shed 3 bases and J 7 bases; nucleotides not matched to a gene: 17. CDR3 nucleotides: TGCGCCAGCAGCTACGCCCCGAAAGGGGCTAGCGGGAGGGTAAATGAGCAGTTCTTC. Its protein product is CASSYAPKGASGRVNEQFF.

In this sample, this clonotype turned up many times. The rearrangement uses TRBV19 and TRBJ2-5; D is perhaps TRBD2 (6 bases). Germline assignment: CDR1 LNHDA and CDR2 SQIVND (reference sequence). The CDR3 is 14 amino acids. Trimming pared 9 bases from V and 2 bases from J, leaving 16 bases between. CDR3 sequence: CASAPGGGQETQYF. CDR3 nucleotides: TGTGCCAGCGCCCCCGGGGGAGGTCAAGAGACCCAGTACTTC.

In this sample, this clonotype turned up many times. The chain links TRBV7-3 to TRBJ2-3; TRBD2 aligns across 16 bases. With V trimmed by 4 bases and J by 2 bases, 6 bases remained unmatched. Per the germline V gene, CDR1 is SGHTA and CDR2 is FQGTGA. The CDR3 runs to 18 residues. In nucleotides, the CDR3 is TGTGCCAGCAGCTCCGGGACTAGCGGGAGGGCCCTCACAGATACGCAGTATTTT. It specifies CASSSGTSGRALTDTQYF.

This clonotype came up many times. The V call is TRBV10-3, the J call TRBJ1-2; 10 bases fit TRBD1. V trimming: 10 bases; J trimming: 4 bases; junction bases outside the gene matches: 9. The CDR3 extends over 14 amino acids. From germline, CDR1 is ENHRY and CDR2 SYGVKD. The CDR3 DNA reads as TGTGCCACGCTCGGAGACAGGGGGCCCTATGGCTACACCTTC. It encodes CATLGDRGPYGYTF.

This clonotype appeared many times. This sequence joins TRBV2 and TRBJ1-6; D unclear. Germline CDR1 is SNHLY and CDR2 is FYNNEI. V was shortened by 7 bases and J by 9 bases, with 19 bases between the two germline ends. The CDR3 is made up of 15 amino acids. This chain's CDR3 is CASTPGGFEGSPLHF. Written as DNA, the CDR3 is TGTGCCAGCACCCCGGGTGGGTTCGAAGGTTCACCCCTCCACTTT.

In the case of this clonotype: This could be a read error, since a much larger clone is one nucleotide away. The chain uses TRBV12-3 or TRBV12-4 and TRBJ2-3; D gene uncertain. The CDR3 totals 15 residues. Trimming pared 3 bases from V and 2 bases from J, leaving 12 bases between. CDR3 protein: CASSFRDIDTDTQYF. CDR3 nucleotides: TGTGCCAGCAGTTTCCGTGACATAGACACAGATACGCAGTATTTT.

This clonotype was recorded many times. This chain joins TRBV6-2 or TRBV6-3 and TRBJ2-2; 14 positions match TRBD2. Germline V lookup: CDR1 MNHEY, CDR2 SVGEGT. V shed 4 bases and J 4 bases; nucleotides not matched to a gene: 8. This CDR3 has 18 residues. The CDR3 DNA reads TGTGCCAGCAGTTCGGGACTAGCGGGAGTAGTAGTCACCGGGGAGCTGTTTTTT. It codes for CASSSGLAGVVVTGELFF.

This clonotype was seen at least ten times. The chain links TRBV7-8 to TRBJ2-7, with TRBD2 matching over 15 bases. Germline trimming cut 1 base from V and 4 bases from J; bases unmatched to any gene: 2. Looked up from germline, CDR1 is SGHVS and CDR2 is FQNEAQ. This CDR3 comprises 16 residues. CDR3 residues: CASSLEGTSGRYEQYF. The DNA for the CDR3 is TGTGCCAGCAGCTTAGAGGGGACTAGCGGGAGGTACGAGCAGTACTTC.

With respect to this clonotype: Since no conserved phenylalanine or tryptophan closes the CDR3, a read error is the likely cause. This rearrangement joins TRBV2 to TRBJ2-3; D is undetermined. CDR1 is SNHLY, CDR2 FYNNEI, per germline. The CDR3 is 12 amino acids. The V gene lost 6 bases and the J gene lost 5 bases, with 9 bases spanning the gap. The CDR3 region is CASRGMGDTQYL. The CDR3 coding sequence is TGTGCCAGCAGGGGGATGGGAGATACGCAGTATCTT.